This TCR beta chain was sequenced during a study of T cells in Graves' hyperthyroidism and ophthalmopathy. On this clonotype itself: Antigen: not known.

General study findings and limits: Ophthalmopathy and stable hyperthyroidism were told apart by a 13 V-J model. In validation, the model predicted ophthalmopathy. These predictions came a median roughly 6 months before onset.

V dropped 2 bases and J dropped 0 bases, with 17 bases sitting between them. Germline V gene sequence: CDR1 GTSNPN, CDR2 SVGIG (reference sequence). The CDR3 has 17 amino acids. TCR beta CDR3 region amplification was performed from RNA transcripts. HTBI primers drove first-round RT-PCR of the TCR CDR3. Each CDR3 protein gets one entry after TCRdb re-called the multiplex PCR reads with MiXCR. The sample shows 530,000 or so distinct CDR3 sequences, 17% of them seen only once. The chain carries TRBV30 and TRBJ1-3; D remains unclear. The sequenced sample consisted of blood. This clonotype was sampled from a woman aged 18-29 years with Graves' ophthalmopathy. The chain's CDR3 is CAWSSLVARISGNTIYF. The CDR3 nucleotides read TGTGCCTGGAGTTCTCTGGTGGCCAGGATCTCTGGAAACACCATATATTTT. The whole variable domain, filled in from reference TRBV30 and TRBJ1-3, reads SQTIHQWPATLVQPVGSPLSLECTVEGTSNPNLYWYRQAAGRGLQLLFYSVGIGQISSEVPQNLSASRPQDRQFILSSKKLLLSDSGFYLCAWSSLVARISGNTIYFGEGSWLTVV.